The clone carrying this TCR beta chain was detected once. As yet, its antigen is unknown. The sample is drawn from a study of Ad26.COV2.S vaccination and SARS-CoV-2 variants. Turning to the study itself: Doses of Ad26.COV2.S were injected into muscle once or twice, 56 days apart. Points from the study as a whole: Similar non-spike TCR breadth was observed in recipients of vaccine and of placebo. Quantification of TCR breadth and depth may have yielded underestimates of total T cell responses.

TCRdb keeps only in-frame clones here, not all; method: immunoSEQ multiplex PCR. Of 500,000 or so clones listed, 87% are singletons. Noted treatment: approximately 18 received Ad26.COV2.S at low or high dose, single or two shots; 5 received placebo; per-sample allocation not given. Sampling occurred on day 63 after the first vaccine or placebo injection. Trimming cost V 1 base and J 1 base, with 17 bases left between them. Per the germline V gene, CDR1 is LGHNT and CDR2 is FRNRAP. The CDR3 loop spans 17 amino acids. The sequences come from peripheral blood, collected in a trial of Ad26.COV2.S vaccine versus placebo. The chain combines TRBV12-5 with TRBJ2-7; D gene uncertain. The receptor's source is a person aged 18-65 years who received the Ad26.COV2.S COVID-19 vaccine or a placebo. DNA of the CDR3: TGTGCTAGTGGTTTGGCAATGGGCCCCGCCTCGTCCTACGAGCAGTACTTC. Encoded protein: CASGLAMGPASSYEQYF.